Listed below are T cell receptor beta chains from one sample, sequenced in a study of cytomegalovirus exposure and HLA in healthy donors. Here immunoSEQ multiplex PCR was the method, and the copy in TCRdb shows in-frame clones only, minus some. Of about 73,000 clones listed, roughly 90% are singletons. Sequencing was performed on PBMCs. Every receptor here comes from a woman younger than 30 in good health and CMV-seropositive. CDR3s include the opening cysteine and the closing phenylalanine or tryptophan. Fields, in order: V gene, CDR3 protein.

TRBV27 CASSQGAGVSYEQYF
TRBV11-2 CASHRGGTSQFF
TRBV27 CASSKGQDSKEREGLETQYF
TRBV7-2 CASSLAGVSTSGESYTQYF
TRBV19 CASSMVDTGELFF
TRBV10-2 CASRGTSGPYGQYF
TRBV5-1 CASSLDSMNTEAFF
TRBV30 CAWVPYRAEAFF
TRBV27 CASSPGDTSQYF
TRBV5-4 CASSLANEQFF
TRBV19 CASSILDRERYGYTF
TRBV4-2 CASSASGGRFTGELFF
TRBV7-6 CASSLDAAGNNSPLHF